The text below deals with one TCR beta chain. What it recognizes is unknown. This record belongs to a study of CD8+ T cells in alopecia areata. Whole-study findings and limits: Besides other cells, scalp samples also yield sequences of resident alphabeta T cells from normal skin.

As to treatment: oral pan-JAK inhibitor, 5-10 mg twice daily. Reverse transcribed after extraction, RNA yielded cDNA as the sequencing template. Sequencing used immunoSEQ multiplex PCR; TCRdb keeps in-frame clones, though not all of them. Among a few hundred thousand clones, more than 30% were seen once, and the ten largest hold more than 0.4%. The clonotype originates from a human donor with alopecia areata. The sequencing here drew on CD4+ T cells sorted from blood, taken between weeks 30 and 35, from a patient treated with tofacitinib.

The CDR3 loop reads CATSRGKMQGGNYEQYF. CDR3 sequence (DNA): TGTGCCACCAGCAGAGGAAAAATGCAGGGGGGAAACTACGAGCAGTACTTC. V gene TRBV15 combines with J gene TRBJ2-7; tentative D call: TRBD1 (7 bases). Trimming took 1 base from V and 3 from J, leaving 19 bases between them. Germline V gene sequence: CDR1 LNHNV, CDR2 YYDKDF (reference sequence). The CDR3 is 17 residues long.